This T cell receptor (beta chain) is from a study of shared clonotypes between healthy human individuals. Background on the study: Donors were two women and three men aged 18 to 49.

V was clipped by 5 bases and J by 3 bases; unmatched bases: 2. The CDR3 has 14 residues. Germline V gene lookup returns CDR1 SGHTA and CDR2 FQGNSA. In this sample, this clone turned up a few times. Other nucleotide sequences from this sample produce the same CDR3. Per the original data handling: Filtering of immunoSEQ junctional sequences could not match full-length read filtering. Produced via immunoSEQ multiplex PCR; TCRdb's table is partial and in-frame only. The V and J calls and the clone size are those of that table, but D and trimming were determined from the DNA. The table includes 2 million to 2.5 million clones, roughly 92% detected once. The study drew all its donors from Caucasian adults living in Nashville, Tennessee.

This chain joins TRBV7-2 and TRBJ2-7; 12 bases agree with TRBD1. Sequencing was carried out using naive CD4+ T cells from PBMCs. Subset given: CD45RA+ positively selected. This TCR derives from a young man in good health. Some clones in this sample may be carry-over from other donors' samples. The CDR3 bases are TGTGCCAGCAGCCGGGACAGGGGGCTCTACGAGCAGTACTTC. It encodes CASSRDRGLYEQYF.